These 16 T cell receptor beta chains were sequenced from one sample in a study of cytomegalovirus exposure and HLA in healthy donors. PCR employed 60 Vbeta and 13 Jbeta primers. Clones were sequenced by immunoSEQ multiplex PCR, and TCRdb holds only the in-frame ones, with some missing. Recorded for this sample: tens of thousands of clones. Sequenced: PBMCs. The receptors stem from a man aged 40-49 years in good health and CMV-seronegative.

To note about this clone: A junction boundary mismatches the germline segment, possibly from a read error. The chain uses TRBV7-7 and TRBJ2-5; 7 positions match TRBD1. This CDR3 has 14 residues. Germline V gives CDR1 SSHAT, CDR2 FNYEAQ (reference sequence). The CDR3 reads CASSQGGDKETQYF. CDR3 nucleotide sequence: TGTGCTAGCAGTCAAGGGGGCGACAAAGAGACCCAGTACTTC.

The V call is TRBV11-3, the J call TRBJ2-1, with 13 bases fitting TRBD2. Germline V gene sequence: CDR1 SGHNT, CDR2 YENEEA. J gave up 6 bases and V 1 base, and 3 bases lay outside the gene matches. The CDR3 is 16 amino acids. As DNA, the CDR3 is TGTGCCAGCAGCTTAGTGACTAGCGGGGGGACCAATGAGCAGTTCTTC. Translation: CASSLVTSGGTNEQFF.

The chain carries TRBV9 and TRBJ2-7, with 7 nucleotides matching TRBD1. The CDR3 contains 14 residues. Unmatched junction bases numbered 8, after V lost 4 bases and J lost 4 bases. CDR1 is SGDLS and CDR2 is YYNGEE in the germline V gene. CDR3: CASSLDRSTYEQYF. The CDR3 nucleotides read TGTGCCAGCAGCCTGGACAGGTCCACGTACGAGCAGTACTTC. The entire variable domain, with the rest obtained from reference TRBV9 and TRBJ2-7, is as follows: DSGVTQTPKHLITATGQRVTLRCSPRSGDLSVYWYQQSLDQGLQFLIQYYNGEERAKGNILERFSAQQFPDLHSELNLSSLELGDSALYFCASSLDRSTYEQYFGPGTRLTVT.

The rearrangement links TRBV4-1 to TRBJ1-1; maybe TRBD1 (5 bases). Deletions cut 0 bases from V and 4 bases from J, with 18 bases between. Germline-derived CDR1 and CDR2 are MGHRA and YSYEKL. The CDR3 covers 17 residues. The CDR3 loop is CASSQEKGLYGGTEAFF. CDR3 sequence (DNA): TGCGCCAGCAGCCAAGAGAAGGGGCTCTACGGGGGCACTGAAGCTTTCTTT.

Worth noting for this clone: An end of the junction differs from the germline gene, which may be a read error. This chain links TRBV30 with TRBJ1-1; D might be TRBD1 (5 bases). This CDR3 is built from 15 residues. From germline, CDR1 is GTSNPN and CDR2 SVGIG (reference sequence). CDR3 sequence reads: CAGSVALGLNTEAFF. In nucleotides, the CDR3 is TGTGCCGGGAGTGTTGCCCTGGGGCTGAACACTGAAGCTTTCTTT.

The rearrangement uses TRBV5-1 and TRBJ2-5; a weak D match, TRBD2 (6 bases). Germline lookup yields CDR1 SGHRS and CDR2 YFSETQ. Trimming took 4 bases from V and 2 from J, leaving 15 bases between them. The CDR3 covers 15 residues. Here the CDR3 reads CASSLEGGGQETQYF. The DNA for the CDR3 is TGCGCCAGCAGCCTGGAGGGTGGAGGGCAAGAGACCCAGTACTTC.

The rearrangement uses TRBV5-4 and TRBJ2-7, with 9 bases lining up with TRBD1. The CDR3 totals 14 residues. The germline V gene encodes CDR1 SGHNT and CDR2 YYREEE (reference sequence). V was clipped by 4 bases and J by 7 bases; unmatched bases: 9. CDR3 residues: CASSLGQGIREQYF. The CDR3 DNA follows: TGTGCCAGCAGCCTTGGACAGGGGATACGAGAGCAGTACTTC.

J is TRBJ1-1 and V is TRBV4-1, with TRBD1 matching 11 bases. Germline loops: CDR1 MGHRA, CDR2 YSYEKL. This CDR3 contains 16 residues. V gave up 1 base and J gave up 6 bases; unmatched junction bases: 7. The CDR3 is CASSQGDRGTRAEAFF. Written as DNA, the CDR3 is TGCGCCAGCAGCCAAGGGGACAGGGGGACTCGGGCTGAAGCTTTCTTT.

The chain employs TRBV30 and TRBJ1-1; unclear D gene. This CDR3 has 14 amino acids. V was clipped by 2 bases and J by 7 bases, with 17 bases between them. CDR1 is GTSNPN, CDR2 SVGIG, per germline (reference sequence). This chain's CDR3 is CAWSTYSAGREAFF. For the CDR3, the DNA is TGTGCCTGGAGTACCTACTCGGCGGGCCGTGAAGCTTTCTTT.

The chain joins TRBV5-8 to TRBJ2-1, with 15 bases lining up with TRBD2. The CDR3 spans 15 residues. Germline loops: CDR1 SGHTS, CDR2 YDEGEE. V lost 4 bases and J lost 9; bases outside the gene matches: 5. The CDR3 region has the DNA TGTGCCAGCAGCCCGGGACTAGCGGGGGGAAGTGAGCAGTTCTTC. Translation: CASSPGLAGGSEQFF.

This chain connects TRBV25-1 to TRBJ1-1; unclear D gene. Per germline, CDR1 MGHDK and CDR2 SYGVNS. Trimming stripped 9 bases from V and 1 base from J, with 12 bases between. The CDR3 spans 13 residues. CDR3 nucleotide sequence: TGTGCCAGTACCCGACTGGAGAACACTGAAGCTTTCTTT. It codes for CASTRLENTEAFF. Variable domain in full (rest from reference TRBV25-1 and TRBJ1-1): EADIYQTPRYLVIGTGKKITLECSQTMGHDKMYWYQQDPGMELHLIHYSYGVNSTEKGDLSSESTVSRIRTEHFPLTLESARPSHTSQYLCASTRLENTEAFFGQGTRLTVV.

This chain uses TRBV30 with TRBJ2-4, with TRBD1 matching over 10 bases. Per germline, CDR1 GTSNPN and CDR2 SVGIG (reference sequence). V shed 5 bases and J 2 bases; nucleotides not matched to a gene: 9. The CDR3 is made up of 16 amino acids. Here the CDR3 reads CAWEPGTGDPKNIQYF. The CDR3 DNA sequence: TGTGCCTGGGAGCCCGGGACAGGGGACCCCAAAAACATTCAGTACTTC.

The CDR3 reads CASSPLAGGPDTQYF. Written as DNA, the CDR3 is TGCGCCAGCAGTCCACTAGCGGGGGGGCCAGATACGCAGTATTTT. This chain links TRBV5-1 with TRBJ2-3; 13 bases match TRBD2. The V gene end was trimmed by 5 bases and the J gene end by 4 bases; junction bases not matched to a gene: 4. Germline V gene lookup returns CDR1 SGHRS and CDR2 YFSETQ. The CDR3 runs 15 residues.

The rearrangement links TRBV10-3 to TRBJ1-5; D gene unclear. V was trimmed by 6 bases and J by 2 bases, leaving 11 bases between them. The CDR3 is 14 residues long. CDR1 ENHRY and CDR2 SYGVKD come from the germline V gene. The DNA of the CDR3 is TGTGCCATCAGGGACGAGGGCGGCAATCAGCCCCAGCATTTT. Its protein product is CAIRDEGGNQPQHF.

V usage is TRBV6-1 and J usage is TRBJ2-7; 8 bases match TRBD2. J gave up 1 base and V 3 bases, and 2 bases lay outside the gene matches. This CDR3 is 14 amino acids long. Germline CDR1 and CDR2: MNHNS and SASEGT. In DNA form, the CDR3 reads TGTGCCAGCAGTGAGCGGGGGGAGTCCTACGAGCAGTACTTC. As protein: CASSERGESYEQYF.

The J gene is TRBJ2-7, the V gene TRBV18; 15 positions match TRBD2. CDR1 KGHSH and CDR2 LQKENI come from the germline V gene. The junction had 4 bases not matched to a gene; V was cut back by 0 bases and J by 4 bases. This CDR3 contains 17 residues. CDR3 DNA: TGTGCCAGCTCACCACCGGGACTAGCGGGGGGCGGATACGAGCAGTACTTC. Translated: CASSPPGLAGGGYEQYF.